This is a list of T cell receptor beta chains from one sample in a study of beta chain features in type 1 diabetes. The data were produced by immunoSEQ multiplex PCR, yet TCRdb's version contains in-frame clones alone and is incomplete. The sample shows under 200,000 clones, 10% of them seen only once. Specimen: central memory CD4+ T cells from blood. These TCRs come from a young man with type 1 diabetes. Each CDR3 is given with its conserved first and last residue. The order of the fields is CDR3 DNA, CDR3 protein, clone size, D gene, J gene, V gene. The D gene is left open where the match is weak. A clone size is listed for some rows: how often the clone was seen (once, few, many), or a class if it is expanded.

DNA: TGTGCCAGCACCCGGGACAGGGAAGCAGATACGCAGTATTTT
CDR3: CASTRDREADTQYF
size: .
D: TRBD1
J: TRBJ2-3
V: TRBV6-6

DNA: TGCGCCAGCGGGGGAGCGGGGGCCGCGAACGGGGAGCTGTTTTTT
CDR3: CASGGAGAANGELFF
size: .
D: TRBD2
J: TRBJ2-2
V: TRBV5-1

DNA: TGTGCCATCAGTGCAGATGCCAGGACAGATACGCAGTATTTT
CDR3: CAISADARTDTQYF
size: .
D: .
J: TRBJ2-3
V: TRBV10-3

DNA: TGTGCCAGCAGTTTACCCCGGACTAGTCGTCGCGAGCAGTACTTC
CDR3: CASSLPRTSRREQYF
size: .
D: TRBD2
J: TRBJ2-7
V: TRBV28

DNA: TGTGCCAGCAGCTTGGGGCAGGGGGGCTCTGGGGCCAACGTCCTGACTTTC
CDR3: CASSLGQGGSGANVLTF
size: .
D: .
J: TRBJ2-6
V: TRBV5-4

DNA: TGTGCCAGCAGCTTAGCTTCGGTCGCCACAGATACGCAGTATTTT
CDR3: CASSLASVATDTQYF
size: .
D: .
J: TRBJ2-3
V: TRBV7-2

DNA: TGTGCCAGTAGTATTCAACAGGGCAATCAGCCCCAGCATTTT
CDR3: CASSIQQGNQPQHF
size: few
D: .
J: TRBJ1-5
V: TRBV19

DNA: TGTGCCAGCTCACCACCCCATGGACAGGGCTCCTACGAGCAGTACTTC
CDR3: CASSPPHGQGSYEQYF
size: few
D: TRBD1
J: TRBJ2-7
V: TRBV18

DNA: TGTGCCAGCTCACTTCAGGGGAATTCGGAGCAGTTCTTC
CDR3: CASSLQGNSEQFF
size: .
D: .
J: TRBJ2-1
V: TRBV18

DNA: TGTGCCAGCTCACCAGGTGGGAGTTCCCAGCAGTTCTTC
CDR3: CASSPGGSSQQFF
size: .
D: .
J: TRBJ2-1
V: TRBV18

DNA: TGTGCCAGCAGCTGGGACAGGGAAGAGACCCAGTACTTC
CDR3: CASSWDREETQYF
size: few
D: TRBD1
J: TRBJ2-5
V: TRBV7-9

DNA: TGTGCCAGCAGCCCGGGGACTAACTATGGCTACACCTTC
CDR3: CASSPGTNYGYTF
size: few
D: .
J: TRBJ1-2
V: TRBV7-3

DNA: TGTGCCAGCAGCTTACGATACGCTAACAATGAGCAGTTCTTC
CDR3: CASSLRYANNEQFF
size: few
D: .
J: TRBJ2-1
V: TRBV11-2

DNA: TGCGCCAGCAGCCCCTCGACGGGGGGCACTGAAGCTTTCTTT
CDR3: CASSPSTGGTEAFF
size: few
D: .
J: TRBJ1-1
V: TRBV4-1

DNA: TGCGCCAGCAGCCAAGATGGGCCTGGCGGGAGTGTCAATGAGCAGTTCTTC
CDR3: CASSQDGPGGSVNEQFF
size: .
D: TRBD2
J: TRBJ2-1
V: TRBV4-3

DNA: TGTGCCAGCTTCTTTCCCGCCTACGAGCAGTACTTC
CDR3: CASFFPAYEQYF
size: few
D: .
J: TRBJ2-7
V: TRBV9

DNA: TGCAGCGTCACCCTTGCAGGGGTTGGCCAGCCCCAGCATTTT
CDR3: CSVTLAGVGQPQHF
size: few
D: .
J: TRBJ1-5
V: TRBV29-1

DNA: TGTGCCAGCCGGGGGGCCGTGAACACCGGGGAGCTGTTTTTT
CDR3: CASRGAVNTGELFF
size: .
D: .
J: TRBJ2-2
V: TRBV7-8

DNA: TGCAGCGTTGAAACAGGTTCCCTTCCTGGAAACACCATATATTTT
CDR3: CSVETGSLPGNTIYF
size: .
D: .
J: TRBJ1-3
V: TRBV29-1

DNA: TGTGCCAGCAGCTTGAGCACGACAGGGAGAGAGACCCAGTACTTC
CDR3: CASSLSTTGRETQYF
size: .
D: TRBD1
J: TRBJ2-5
V: TRBV5-6

DNA: TGTGCCAGCTCGCAGATTCCGGGGGACCTTTATGGCTACACCTTC
CDR3: CASSQIPGDLYGYTF
size: .
D: .
J: TRBJ1-2
V: TRBV18

DNA: TGTGCCAGCAGCCAAGATTTGGGCGCCGGGGAGCTGTTTTTT
CDR3: CASSQDLGAGELFF
size: .
D: .
J: TRBJ2-2
V: TRBV14